Following are 5 T cell receptor beta chains from one sample sequenced in a study of early T cells in non-severe SARS-CoV-2 infection. TCRdb fed the 5' RACE reads into MiXCR, producing one record per CDR3 protein. The sample contains about 49,000 distinct CDR3 sequences, about 4.1% of which appear only once. Sequences were obtained from whole blood. These TCRs come from an adult who was a healthcare worker with PCR-confirmed SARS-CoV-2 infection or an uninfected control (not recorded which).

This clonotype was detected many times. The chain couples TRBV6-1 to TRBJ1-1; possible D gene TRBD1, 6 bases. The V gene's germline CDR1 is MNHNS and CDR2 SASEGT. Trimming took 7 bases from V and 11 from J, leaving 14 bases between them. This CDR3 is 11 amino acids long. DNA of the CDR3: TGTGCCAGCACCGAACAGGGAGAGGCTTTCTTT. Protein: CASTEQGEAFF.

This clonotype was seen more than once but under ten times. The J gene is TRBJ1-4, the V gene TRBV2, with D perhaps TRBD1 (5 bases). Trimming left V 5 bases short and J 10 bases short, with 11 bases between. This CDR3 is built from 12 residues. Germline V gives CDR1 SNHLY, CDR2 FYNNEI. CDR3: CASSLDSGKLFF. In DNA, the CDR3 is TGTGCCAGCAGTCTTGACAGTGGAAAACTGTTTTTT.

Ten or more counts support this clonotype. The chain carries TRBV6-5 and TRBJ1-6; the D gene is possibly TRBD1 (6 bases). This CDR3 comprises 13 residues. Germline-derived CDR1 and CDR2 are MNHEY and SVGAGI. Trimming removed 6 bases at V and 8 bases at J, with 11 bases between. CDR3 sequence: CASRRNRDSPLHF. The CDR3 coding sequence is TGTGCCAGCAGGCGTAACAGGGATTCACCCCTCCACTTT.

Only a few counts were recorded for this clonotype. The J gene is TRBJ1-2, the V gene TRBV9; D not certain. Trimming removed 3 bases at V and 3 bases at J, with 6 bases between. The CDR3 is 12 amino acids. From germline, CDR1 is SGDLS and CDR2 YYNGEE. The CDR3 nucleotides read TGTGCCAGCAGCGGGCAGGACTATGGCTACACCTTC. This sequence encodes CASSGQDYGYTF.

This clonotype was detected ten times or more. The V call is TRBV29-1, the J call TRBJ1-2; a possible D gene is TRBD1 (5 bases). CDR1 is SQVTM and CDR2 is ANQGSEA in the germline V gene. Trimming cost V 3 bases and J 7 bases, with 15 bases left between them. This CDR3 contains 13 residues. This CDR3 reads CSVDMPGEGGYTF. The CDR3 coding sequence is TGCAGCGTTGATATGCCGGGGGAGGGTGGCTACACCTTC.